What follows is one T cell receptor beta chain and its context. The V gene's germline CDR1 is KGHSY and CDR2 FQNENV. The CDR3 totals 16 residues. Trimming took 4 bases from V and 1 from J, leaving 16 bases between them. The protocol was immunoSEQ multiplex PCR, while the TCRdb copy is restricted to in-frame clones and leaves out a portion. The profile covers tens of thousands of clones, with 93% appearing a single time and 0.24% taken by the ten largest. This sample is part of a study of technical replicates of blood from a handful of donors. The chain employs TRBV16 and TRBJ1-1, with D perhaps TRBD1 (6 bases). The sequenced sample consisted of T cells isolated from PBMCs. The source of this sequence is a human donor in good health. For the CDR3, the DNA is TGTGCCAGCAGCCGACGAAAGGTGGACAGGAACACTGAAGCTTTCTTT. This codes for CASSRRKVDRNTEAFF.